This entry concerns a single TCR beta chain. Its antigen is unknown. Base-call qualities are not available, and no considerably larger clone is one nucleotide away. Using the deep immunoSEQ assay, multiplex PCR amplified TCR CDR3 regions from genomic DNA. Genomic DNA extracted from each cell subset was distributed evenly over all wells of several immunoSEQ 96-well plates, and each plate served as one replicate. For sorted subsets, roughly 200 ng of genomic DNA, equivalent to 25,000 to 30,000 T cell genomes, went into each replicate PCR. Purified libraries were measured with a Qubit 3.0 fluorometer, size-checked on a Bioanalyzer 2100, and measured again with the KAPA Library Quantification kit. Each immunoSEQ 96-well plate was sequenced on its own single-read 150-cycle Illumina NextSeq 550 flow cell. The original pipeline was this. Because the immunoSEQ output included only junctional sequences and no quality scores, the filtering could not be the same as the filtering used for full-length reads. To assign V/J genes and CDR3, sequences were annotated using PyIR, a Python wrapper for IgBLAST v1.9, with IMGT germline references. Reads were removed for weak V/J assignments (E-value above 1e-6), missing CDR3, stop codons, out-of-frame junctions, or ambiguous translated residues. V3J clonotypes were defined as sequences sharing an identical inferred V gene, J gene, and CDR3 amino acid sequence. To compute the percentage overlap between repertoires, the number of shared unique clonotypes was divided by the size of the smaller repertoire. Richness of each repertoire was evaluated using RTK rarefaction, the Chao1 estimator, and Recon v2.1 estimates of unobserved clonotypes. For all TCRbeta clonotypes obtained by the gDNA method from four donors, generation probabilities were computed with OLGA. Held by TCRdb, this immuneACCESS table contains in-frame sequences only and omits some clones. Under half of the omission traces to an unresolved V gene where checked; the cause of the rest is unknown. V and J calls and clone size are as listed in that table; D and trimming were resolved from the DNA. The sample table contains some 1.5 million clones; only one count was recorded for roughly 96% of them. The ten top clones hold over 1% of the sample.

These data originate in a study of shared clonotypes between healthy human individuals (dated by TCRdb to about 2020). Broadly, across the study: The cohort comprised a couple of women and a few men aged 18 to 49 years. For each donor, CD4 naive and CD4 memory were each run on three plates, CD8 naive on two plates, and CD8 memory on one plate. To estimate repertoire size and how much clonotype sharing occurs between individuals, the study deeply sequenced the blood TCR repertoires of several healthy adults. Libraries were prepared and TCR repertoires were sequenced by different laboratories using diverse techniques, in order to increase sequencing depth and limit assay-specific biases. Between about 0.9 and 10 billion PBMCs per donor were obtained by leukapheresis. Beyond this particular receptor, the publication reports: About 5% of naive CD4, 3% to 4% of naive CD8, approximately 2.2% of memory CD4, and about 0.4% of memory CD8 clonotypes were shared across a few donors. Only blood was sampled, and tissue TCR repertoires likely differ from those in blood. Based on pairwise subsampling, the degree of clonotype sharing among donors was expected to be affected by sequencing depth. Compared with non-shared clonotypes, clonotypes shared by all four sorted-subset donors had higher generation probabilities. Naive subsets generally had larger estimated clonotype richness than memory subsets. Because the study included only a small number of donors, the genetic and exposure-history diversity represented was limited. Incomplete sequencing was indicated by rarefaction of sorted-subset datasets, despite the large sequencing depth.

Healthy HIV-negative adults with no recently reported acute infections or vaccinations were included as donors. Every donor was a Caucasian adult residing in Nashville, Tennessee, USA. Magnetic negative selection was used to enrich CD4+ T cells, after which naive cells were positively selected on CD45RA and the negative fraction became the memory subset. Blood was collected by leukapheresis, and PBMCs were isolated by Ficoll-Histopaque density gradient centrifugation and then cryopreserved in liquid nitrogen vapor phase. Purity and quantity of every magnetically sorted T cell population were checked by analytical flow cytometry. Genomic DNA was isolated from each sorted fraction and quantified by UV absorbance on a Nanodrop 2000c. The CDR3 has 14 amino acids, counting the end cysteine and phenylalanine. Only CDR3 DNA remains: 42 bases, in frame from the first base. V is reduced by 2 bases and J by 5 bases, leaving a spacing of 12 bases between them. CDR1 and CDR2, looked up from the germline V gene, are MDHEN and SYDVKM.

The TCR comes from a man between 25 and 39 years old in good health. The sequence joins TRBV28 to TRBJ1-1; tentative D gene TRBD1, with 5 bases matching. The specimen was naive CD4+ T cells sorted from blood. In light of the paper, this sample's cell subset or site label describes: CD45RA+ positively selected. The nucleotide sequence is TGTGCCAGCAGTTTAGGGTTCTCAGGGACTGAAGCTTTCTTT. It is translated as CASSLGFSGTEAFF.